This T cell receptor (beta chain) comes out of a study of neoadjuvant nivolumab and ipilimumab in lung cancer. Looking at the study overall: Patients got nivolumab 3 mg/kg on days 1, 15 and 29; combination added ipilimumab 1 mg/kg day 1.

Regarding this clone: Its antigen is as yet unknown.

The length of the CDR3 is 15 residues. Germline CDR1 and CDR2: MNHEY and SVGAGI. V dropped 5 bases and J dropped 0 bases, with 14 bases sitting between them. Sequenced by immunoSEQ multiplex PCR; TCRdb stores in-frame clones only, minus some. The table shows 20,000 to 25,000 clones, with approximately 77% occurring only once. Study outcomes and limitations: From pretherapy to surgery, tumor richness and clonality rose with dual therapy. Only a single major-pathologic-response sample was available for clonality analysis.

The sequencing here drew on peripheral blood, taken before neoadjuvant nivolumab, alone or with ipilimumab. This sequence joins TRBV6-5 and TRBJ2-7; possibly TRBD1 or TRBD2 for D (5 bases each). The receptor was derived from an adult with non-small cell lung cancer. CDR3 DNA: TGTGCCAGCAGTCGGGGCTCTTACCCCTCCTACGAGCAGTACTTC. Amino acids: CASSRGSYPSYEQYF.